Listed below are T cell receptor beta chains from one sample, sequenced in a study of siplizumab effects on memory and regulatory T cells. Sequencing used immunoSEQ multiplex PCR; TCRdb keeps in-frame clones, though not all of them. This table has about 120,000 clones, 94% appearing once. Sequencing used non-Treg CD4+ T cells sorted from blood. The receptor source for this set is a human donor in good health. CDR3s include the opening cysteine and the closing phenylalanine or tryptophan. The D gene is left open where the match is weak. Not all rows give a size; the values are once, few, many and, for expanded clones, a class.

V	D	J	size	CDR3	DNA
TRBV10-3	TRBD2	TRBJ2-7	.	CAISEGVAGGRVRYEQYF	TGTGCCATCAGTGAAGGGGTAGCGGGGGGGCGAGTTCGCTACGAGCAGTACTTC
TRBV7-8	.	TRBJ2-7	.	CASSVEQGSSYEQYF	TGTGCCAGCAGCGTCGAACAGGGCTCCTCCTACGAGCAGTACTTC
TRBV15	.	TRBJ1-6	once	CATSRDRGSSSYNSPLHF	TGTGCCACCAGCAGAGATAGGGGTTCTAGCTCCTATAATTCACCCCTCCACTTT
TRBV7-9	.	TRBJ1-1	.	CASSLAGQNTEAFF	TGTGCCAGCAGCTTAGCCGGACAGAACACTGAAGCTTTCTTT
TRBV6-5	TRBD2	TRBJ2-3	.	CASSYFSGKSTDTQYF	TGTGCCAGCAGTTACTTTAGCGGGAAGAGCACAGATACGCAGTATTTT
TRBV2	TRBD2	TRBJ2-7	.	CATTSGNTYEQYF	TGTGCCACGACTAGCGGAAACACCTACGAGCAGTACTTC
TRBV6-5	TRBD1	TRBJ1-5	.	CASSYTTGSDQPQHF	TGTGCCAGCAGTTACACGACAGGGTCGGATCAGCCCCAGCATTTT
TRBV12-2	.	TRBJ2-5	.	CASRLVAVHLQETQYF	TGTGCAAGTCGCTTAGTGGCTGTACATCTCCAAGAGACCCAGTACTTC
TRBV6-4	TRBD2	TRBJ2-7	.	CASSENLAGRNEQYF	TGTGCCAGCAGTGAGAACTTAGCGGGGCGGAACGAGCAGTACTTC
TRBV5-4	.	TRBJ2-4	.	CASSLAGSLAKNIQYF	TGTGCCAGCAGCTTGGCCGGGAGCTTAGCCAAAAACATTCAGTACTTC
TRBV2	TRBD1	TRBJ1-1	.	CASSGFRGQASEAFF	TGTGCCAGCAGTGGCTTTAGGGGACAGGCCTCTGAAGCTTTCTTT
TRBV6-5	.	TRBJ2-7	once	CASSYVSYEQYF	TGTGCCAGCAGTTACGTGTCCTACGAGCAGTACTTC
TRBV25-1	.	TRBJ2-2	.	CASSEWGRTGELFF	TGTGCCAGCAGTGAATGGGGTAGAACCGGGGAGCTGTTTTTT
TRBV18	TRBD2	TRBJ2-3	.	CASSQTSGTDTQYF	TGTGCCAGCTCACAGACTAGCGGCACAGATACGCAGTATTTT
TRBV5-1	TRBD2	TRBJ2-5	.	CASSFRRLAGEETQYF	TGCGCCAGCAGCTTCCGTCGACTAGCGGGGGAAGAGACCCAGTACTTC
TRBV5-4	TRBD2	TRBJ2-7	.	CASSQVAGSYEQYF	TGTGCCAGCAGCCAGGTAGCGGGGTCCTACGAGCAGTACTTC
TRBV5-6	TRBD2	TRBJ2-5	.	CASSSQRGGTETQYF	TGTGCCAGCAGCTCACAGCGGGGGGGCACCGAGACCCAGTACTTC
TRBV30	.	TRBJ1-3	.	CAWSVLGENTIYF	TGTGCCTGGAGTGTTTTGGGCGAAAACACCATATATTTT
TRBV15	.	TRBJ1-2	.	CATSTSGASYGYTF	TGTGCCACCAGCACAAGTGGGGCATCCTATGGCTACACCTTC
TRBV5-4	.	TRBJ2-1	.	CASSLSQGTYNEQFF	TGTGCCAGCAGCTTGAGTCAGGGAACCTACAATGAGCAGTTCTTC
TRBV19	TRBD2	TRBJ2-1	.	CASSIVSGGPYKEQFF	TGTGCCAGTAGTATTGTTTCGGGAGGGCCTTATAAGGAGCAGTTCTTC
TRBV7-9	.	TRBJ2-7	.	CASGSSYEQYF	TGTGCCAGCGGGAGCTCCTACGAGCAGTACTTC
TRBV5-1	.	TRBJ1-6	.	CASSLELGPWNF	TGCGCCAGCAGCTTGGAATTGGGACCTTGGAACTTT
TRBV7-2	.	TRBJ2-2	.	CASSQLGPGELFF	TGTGCCAGCAGTCAACTAGGTCCCGGGGAGCTGTTTTTT
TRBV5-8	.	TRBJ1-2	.	CASSSGGRIHGYTF	TGTGCCAGCAGCTCTGGGGGGCGGATCCATGGCTACACCTTC
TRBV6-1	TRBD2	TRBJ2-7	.	CASTSGGAGAYEQYF	TGTGCCAGCACTAGCGGGGGGGCTGGAGCCTACGAGCAGTACTTC
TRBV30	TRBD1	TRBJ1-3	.	CAWSWTGSVGNTIYF	TGTGCCTGGAGTTGGACAGGGTCGGTTGGAAACACCATATATTTT
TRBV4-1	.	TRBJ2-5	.	CASSPLGGGVTETQYF	TGCGCCAGCAGCCCACTGGGAGGGGGAGTGACGGAGACCCAGTACTTC
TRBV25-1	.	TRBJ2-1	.	CASSEQYYNEQFF	TGTGCCAGCAGTGAACAGTACTACAATGAGCAGTTCTTC
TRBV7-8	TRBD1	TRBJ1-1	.	CASSSLRQGGNTEAFF	TGTGCCAGCAGCTCCCTACGACAGGGGGGGAACACTGAAGCTTTCTTT
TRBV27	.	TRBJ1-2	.	CASSQQGSNYGYTF	TGTGCCAGCAGTCAACAGGGTTCTAACTATGGCTACACCTTC
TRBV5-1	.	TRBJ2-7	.	CASSLSSNVDYEQYF	TGCGCCAGCAGCTTGTCTAGCAACGTAGACTACGAGCAGTACTTC
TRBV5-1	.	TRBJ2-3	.	CASRSGQGGRTDTQYF	TGCGCCAGCAGATCAGGGCAGGGAGGACGCACAGATACGCAGTATTTT
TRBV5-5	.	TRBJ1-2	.	CASSSRWSEKSTF	TGTGCCAGCAGCTCAAGGTGGTCCGAGAAGTCCACCTTC
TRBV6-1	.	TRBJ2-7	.	CASSGNYEQYF	TGTGCCAGCAGTGGGAACTACGAGCAGTACTTC
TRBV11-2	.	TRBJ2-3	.	CASSRGRTDTQYF	TGTGCCAGCAGTCGTGGCCGCACAGATACGCAGTATTTT
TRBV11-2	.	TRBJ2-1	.	CASRALKVYYNEQFF	TGTGCCAGCAGGGCCCTGAAGGTCTACTACAATGAGCAGTTCTTC
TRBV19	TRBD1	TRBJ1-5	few	CASSGTGGSQPQHF	TGTGCCAGTAGTGGAACAGGGGGGAGTCAGCCCCAGCATTTT
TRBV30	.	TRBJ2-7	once	CAWSVLGYEQYF	TGTGCCTGGAGTGTACTGGGTTACGAGCAGTACTTC
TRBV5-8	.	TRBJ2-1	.	CASSLGPNNEQFF	TGTGCCAGCAGCTTGGGACCAAACAATGAGCAGTTCTTC
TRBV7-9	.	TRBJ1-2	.	CASGRDLNYGYTF	TGTGCCAGCGGTCGGGACCTTAACTATGGCTACACCTTC
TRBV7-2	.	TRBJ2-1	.	CASSLAASHYYNEQFF	TGTGCCAGCAGCTTAGCCGCTAGCCATTACTACAATGAGCAGTTCTTC
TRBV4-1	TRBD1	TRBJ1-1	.	CASSHVGQGHEAFF	TGCGCCAGCAGCCATGTGGGACAGGGGCATGAAGCTTTCTTT
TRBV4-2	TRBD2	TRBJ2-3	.	CASSQGTSGTPDTQYF	TGTGCCAGCAGCCAAGGGACTAGCGGGACCCCAGATACGCAGTATTTT
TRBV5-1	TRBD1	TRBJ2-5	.	CASSLQGVRETQYF	TGCGCCAGCAGCCTACAGGGGGTGCGGGAGACCCAGTACTTC
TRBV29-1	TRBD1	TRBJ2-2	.	CSVRTGAGGELFF	TGCAGCGTTCGTACAGGGGCCGGCGGGGAGCTGTTTTTT
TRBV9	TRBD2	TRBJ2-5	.	CASSVGTSGKETQYF	TGTGCCAGCAGCGTAGGGACTAGCGGGAAAGAGACCCAGTACTTC
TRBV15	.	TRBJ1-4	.	CATSRDRERNEKLFF	TGTGCCACCAGCAGAGATCGGGAGAGAAATGAAAAACTGTTTTTT
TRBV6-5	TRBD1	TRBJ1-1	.	CASSYEGTGVRFF	TGTGCCAGCAGTTACGAGGGGACAGGCGTCCGTTTCTTT
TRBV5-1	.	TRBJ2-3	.	CASSLALGSTDTQYF	TGCGCCAGCAGCTTGGCTTTAGGTTCGACAGATACGCAGTATTTT
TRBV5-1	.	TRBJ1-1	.	CASSFRWGDASAFF	TGCGCCAGCAGCTTTAGGTGGGGAGACGCTAGCGCTTTCTTT
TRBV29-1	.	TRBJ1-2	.	CSVRQTLNYGYTF	TGCAGCGTTAGACAGACCTTAAACTATGGCTACACCTTC
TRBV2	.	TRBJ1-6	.	CASSGTVNNSPLHF	TGTGCCAGCAGTGGGACAGTTAATAATTCACCCCTCCACTTT
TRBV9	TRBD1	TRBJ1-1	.	CASSVSTGGKTEAFF	TGTGCCAGCAGCGTTTCGACAGGGGGGAAAACTGAAGCTTTCTTT
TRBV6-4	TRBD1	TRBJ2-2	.	CASSDGQGGTGELFF	TGTGCCAGCAGTGATGGACAGGGAGGCACCGGGGAGCTGTTTTTT
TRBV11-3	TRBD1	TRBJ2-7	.	CASSFSGTGGLQYF	TGTGCCAGCAGCTTTTCCGGGACAGGGGGCCTTCAGTACTTC
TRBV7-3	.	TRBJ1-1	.	CASSGGVVTEAFF	TGTGCCAGCAGCGGAGGTGTTGTAACTGAAGCTTTCTTT
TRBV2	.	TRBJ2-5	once	CASREGAGETQYF	TGTGCCAGCAGGGAGGGGGCCGGGGAGACCCAGTACTTC
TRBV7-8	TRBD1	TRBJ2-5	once	CASSLRDRGMLETQYF	TGTGCCAGCAGCTTGCGGGACAGGGGGATGTTGGAGACCCAGTACTTC
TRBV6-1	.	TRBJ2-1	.	CASRADRLEQFF	TGTGCCAGCAGGGCTGACAGGTTGGAGCAGTTCTTC